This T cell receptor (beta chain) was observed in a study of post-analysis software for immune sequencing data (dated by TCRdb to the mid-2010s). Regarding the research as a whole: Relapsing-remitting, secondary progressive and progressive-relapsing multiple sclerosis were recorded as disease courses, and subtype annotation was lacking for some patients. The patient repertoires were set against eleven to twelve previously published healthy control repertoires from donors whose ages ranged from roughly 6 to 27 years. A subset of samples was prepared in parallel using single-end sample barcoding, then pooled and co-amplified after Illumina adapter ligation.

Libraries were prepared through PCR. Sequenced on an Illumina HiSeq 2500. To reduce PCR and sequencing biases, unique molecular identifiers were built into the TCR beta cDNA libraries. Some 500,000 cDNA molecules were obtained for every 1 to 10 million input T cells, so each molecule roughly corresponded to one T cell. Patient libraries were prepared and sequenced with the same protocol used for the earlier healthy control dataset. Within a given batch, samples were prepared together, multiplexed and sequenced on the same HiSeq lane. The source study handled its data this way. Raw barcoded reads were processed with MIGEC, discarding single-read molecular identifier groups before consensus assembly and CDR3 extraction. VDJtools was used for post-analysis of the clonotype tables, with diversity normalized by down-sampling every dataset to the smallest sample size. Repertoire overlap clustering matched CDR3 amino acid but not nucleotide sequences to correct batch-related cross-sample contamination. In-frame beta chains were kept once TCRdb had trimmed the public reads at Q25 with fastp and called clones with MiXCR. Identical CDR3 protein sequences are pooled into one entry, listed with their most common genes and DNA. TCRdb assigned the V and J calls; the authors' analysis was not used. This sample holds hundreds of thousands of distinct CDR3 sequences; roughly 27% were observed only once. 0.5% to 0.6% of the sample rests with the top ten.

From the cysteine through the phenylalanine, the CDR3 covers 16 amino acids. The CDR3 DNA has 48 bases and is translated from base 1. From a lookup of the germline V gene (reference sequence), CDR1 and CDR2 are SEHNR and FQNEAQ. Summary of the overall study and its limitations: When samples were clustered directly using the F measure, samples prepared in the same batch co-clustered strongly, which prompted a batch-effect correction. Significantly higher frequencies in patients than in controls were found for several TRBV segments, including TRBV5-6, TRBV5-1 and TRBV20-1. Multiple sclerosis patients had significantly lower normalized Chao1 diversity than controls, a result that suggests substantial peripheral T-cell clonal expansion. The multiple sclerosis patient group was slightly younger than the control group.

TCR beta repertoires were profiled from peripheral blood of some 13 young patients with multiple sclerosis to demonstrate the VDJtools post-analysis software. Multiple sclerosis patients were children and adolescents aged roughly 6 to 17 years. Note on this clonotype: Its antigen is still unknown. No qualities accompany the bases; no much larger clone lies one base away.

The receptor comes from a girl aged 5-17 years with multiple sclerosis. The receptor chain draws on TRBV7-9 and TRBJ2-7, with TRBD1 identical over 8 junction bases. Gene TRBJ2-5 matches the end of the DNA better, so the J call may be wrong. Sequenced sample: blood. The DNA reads TGTGCCAGCACCCTGGGGGCGGGGACAGGTCAAGAGACCCAGTACTTC. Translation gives CASTLGAGTGQETQYF.